Below, 5 T cell receptor beta chains from the same sample are listed, as sequenced in a study of T cells in Graves' hyperthyroidism and ophthalmopathy. It was RNA transcripts that yielded the amplified TCR beta CDR3 regions. First-round RT-PCR targeting the TCR CDR3 was performed with the HTBI primer set. Using its own MiXCR run on the multiplex PCR reads, TCRdb lists one record per CDR3 protein. The top ten clones hold less than 9% of a sample with 600,000 to 700,000 distinct CDR3 sequences, about 45% of them seen once. Sequencing input: peripheral blood or thyroid tissue (not recorded which). The receptors stem from an adult man with Graves' disease, either hyperthyroidism or ophthalmopathy (not recorded which).

This clonotype appeared a few times. The V and J genes are TRBV7-9 and TRBJ1-6, with no clear D. V lost 10 bases to trimming and J lost 10 bases, with 8 bases between them. Looked up from germline, CDR1 is SEHNR and CDR2 is FQNEAQ (reference sequence). The CDR3 consists of 10 residues. CDR3 bases: TGTGCCATCCCCAGCTCACCCCTCCACTTT. It translates to CAIPSSPLHF.

This clonotype was seen a few times. The gene calls are TRBV5-1 and TRBJ2-3, with no clear D. The V end lost 4 bases, the J end lost 2 bases, and 11 bases lay between the germline ends. Germline V gives CDR1 SGHRS, CDR2 YFSETQ. The CDR3 loop spans 14 amino acids. CDR3 nucleotide sequence: TGCGCCAGCAGCCCCGGTTTCTCCACAGATACGCAGTATTTT. Translation gives CASSPGFSTDTQYF.

This chain uses TRBV28 with TRBJ1-5, with D possibly being TRBD1 (5 bases). The V and J ends lost 6 bases and 4 bases respectively, with 16 bases between them. Germline values: CDR1 MDHEN, CDR2 SYDVKM. The CDR3 has 15 amino acids. CDR3 amino acids: CASRVTDRLNQPQHF. The CDR3 DNA is TGTGCCAGCAGGGTGACAGACCGACTGAATCAGCCCCAGCATTTT.

The sample holds many counts of this clonotype. J is TRBJ1-5 and V is TRBV7-9; D remains unclear. The CDR3 consists of 14 residues. Germline CDR1 is SEHNR and CDR2 is FQNEAQ (reference sequence). V lost 3 bases and J 8 bases, leaving 14 bases between the germline ends. CDR3 nucleotides: TGTGCCAGCAGCTTGGTCAGCAGTGGGGAGCCCCAGCATTTT. Residues: CASSLVSSGEPQHF.

This clonotype appeared many times. V and J are TRBV6-5 and TRBJ2-7; D assignment may be TRBD1 or TRBD2 (5 bases each). The germline CDR1 and CDR2 sequences are MNHEY and SVGAGI. This CDR3 is built from 14 residues. Trimming cost V 6 bases and J 3 bases, with 15 bases left between them. DNA for the CDR3: TGTGCCAGCAGCTCGGCGGGCAGGGACTACGAGCAGTACTTC. It translates to CASSSAGRDYEQYF.